Sequencing of this T cell receptor (beta chain) was carried out in a study of shared clonotypes between healthy human individuals. CDR3 length: 11 residues. Germline lookup yields CDR1 SQVTM and CDR2 ANQGSEA. Unmatched junction bases numbered 1, after V lost 6 bases and J lost 7 bases. Here immunoSEQ multiplex PCR was the method, and the copy in TCRdb shows in-frame clones only, minus some. Of 450,000 to 500,000 clones in the sample, 65% to 85% were seen once. Input material: PBMCs. The chain carries TRBV29-1 and TRBJ2-3; 10 bases align to TRBD2. The sequence was obtained from a woman in her 40s in good health. Some clones in this sample may be carry-over from other donors' samples. CDR3 loop: CSVGLANTQYF. CDR3 nucleotide sequence: TGCAGCGTGGGACTAGCGAATACGCAGTATTTT.